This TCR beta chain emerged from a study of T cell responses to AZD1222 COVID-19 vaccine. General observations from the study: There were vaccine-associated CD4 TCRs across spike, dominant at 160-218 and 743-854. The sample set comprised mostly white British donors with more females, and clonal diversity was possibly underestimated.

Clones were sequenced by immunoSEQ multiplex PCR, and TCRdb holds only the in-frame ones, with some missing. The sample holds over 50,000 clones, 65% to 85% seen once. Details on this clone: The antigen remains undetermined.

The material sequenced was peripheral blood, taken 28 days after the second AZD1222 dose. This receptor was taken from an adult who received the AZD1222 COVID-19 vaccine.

The CDR3 loop reads CASSSPGLGNGDTQYF. Here the CDR3 DNA reads TGTGCCAGCAGTTCTCCGGGACTGGGGAACGGAGATACGCAGTATTTT. This chain joins TRBV6-5 and TRBJ2-3, with D possibly TRBD2 on 6 matching bases. The germline V gene encodes CDR1 MNHEY and CDR2 SVGAGI. This CDR3 is 16 amino acids long. Trimming pared 4 bases from V and 5 bases from J, leaving 19 bases between.